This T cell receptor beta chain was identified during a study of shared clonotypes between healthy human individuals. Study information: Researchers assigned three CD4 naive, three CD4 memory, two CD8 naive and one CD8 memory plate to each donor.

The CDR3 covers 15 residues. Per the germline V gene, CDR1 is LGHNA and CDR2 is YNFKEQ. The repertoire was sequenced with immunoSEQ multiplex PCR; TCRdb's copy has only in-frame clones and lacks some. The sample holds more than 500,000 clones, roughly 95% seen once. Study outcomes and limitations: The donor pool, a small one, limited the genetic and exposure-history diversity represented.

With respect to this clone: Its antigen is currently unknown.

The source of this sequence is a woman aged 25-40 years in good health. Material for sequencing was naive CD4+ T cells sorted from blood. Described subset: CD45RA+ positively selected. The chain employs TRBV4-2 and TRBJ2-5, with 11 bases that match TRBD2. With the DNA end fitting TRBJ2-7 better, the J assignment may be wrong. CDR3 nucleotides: TGTGCCAGCAGTTACGGGACTAGCGGAACCTACGAGCAGTACTTC. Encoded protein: CASSYGTSGTYEQYF.